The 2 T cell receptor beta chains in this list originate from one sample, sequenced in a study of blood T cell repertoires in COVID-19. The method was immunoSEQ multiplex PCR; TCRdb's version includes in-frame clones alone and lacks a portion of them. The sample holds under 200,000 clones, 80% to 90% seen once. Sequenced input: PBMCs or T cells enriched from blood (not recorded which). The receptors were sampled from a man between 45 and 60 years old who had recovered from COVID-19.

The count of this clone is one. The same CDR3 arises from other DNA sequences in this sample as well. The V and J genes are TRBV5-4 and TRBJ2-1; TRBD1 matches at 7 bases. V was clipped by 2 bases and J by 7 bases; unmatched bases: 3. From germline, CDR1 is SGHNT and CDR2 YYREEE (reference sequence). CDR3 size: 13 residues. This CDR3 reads CASSLAGGNEQFF. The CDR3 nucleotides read TGTGCCAGCAGCTTAGCAGGGGGAAATGAGCAGTTCTTC.

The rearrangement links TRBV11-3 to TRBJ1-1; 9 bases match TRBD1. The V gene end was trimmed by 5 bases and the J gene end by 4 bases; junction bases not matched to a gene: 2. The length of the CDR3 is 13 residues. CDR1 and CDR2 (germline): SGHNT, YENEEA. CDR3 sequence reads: CASSLTGGTEAFF. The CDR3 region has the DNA TGTGCCAGCAGCCTGACAGGGGGCACTGAAGCTTTCTTT.